These T cell receptor beta chains were read from a single sample in a study of CD8+ T cells in alopecia areata. Some clones are missing from TCRdb's copy, which holds only in-frame ones; the method was immunoSEQ multiplex PCR. In the table there are roughly 200,000 clones, about three fifths of which are singletons. Sequencing was performed on CD8+ T cells sorted from blood, taken at week 24, from a patient treated with tofacitinib. Source of these receptors: a human donor with alopecia areata. Each CDR3 is given with its conserved first and last residue. A D gene is named only where the DNA matches it firmly.

D gene: NA; V gene: TRBV4-1; J gene: TRBJ2-1; CDR3 length: 12; CDR3 protein: CASSHGYNEQFF
D gene: NA; V gene: TRBV14; J gene: TRBJ1-2; CDR3 length: 15; CDR3 protein: CASSQVGTGNYGYTF
D gene: NA; V gene: TRBV2; J gene: TRBJ2-2; CDR3 length: 15; CDR3 protein: CASKPGRILSGELFF
D gene: NA; V gene: TRBV11-3; J gene: TRBJ1-1; CDR3 length: 12; CDR3 protein: CASSLGDTEAFF
D gene: NA; V gene: TRBV5-6; J gene: TRBJ1-5; CDR3 length: 15; CDR3 protein: CASSSGTETNQPQHF
D gene: NA; V gene: TRBV25-1; J gene: TRBJ1-2; CDR3 length: 13; CDR3 protein: CASSQGGIRGYTF
D gene: NA; V gene: TRBV7-9; J gene: TRBJ1-5; CDR3 length: 12; CDR3 protein: CASSLGQGTRHF
D gene: NA; V gene: TRBV2; J gene: TRBJ2-3; CDR3 length: 16; CDR3 protein: CASSRLGLSSTDTQYF
D gene: NA; V gene: TRBV29-1; J gene: TRBJ2-5; CDR3 length: 14; CDR3 protein: CSGLGGATWETQYF
D gene: NA; V gene: TRBV15; J gene: TRBJ2-7; CDR3 length: 15; CDR3 protein: CATSRDWGPAYEQYF
D gene: NA; V gene: TRBV6-4; J gene: TRBJ1-5; CDR3 length: 14; CDR3 protein: CASSELYSNQPQHF
D gene: NA; V gene: TRBV5-1; J gene: TRBJ2-7; CDR3 length: 15; CDR3 protein: CASAIRAGISYEQYF
D gene: NA; V gene: TRBV4-1; J gene: TRBJ2-7; CDR3 length: 16; CDR3 protein: CASSQLKVGPTYEQYF
D gene: TRBD2; V gene: TRBV29-1; J gene: TRBJ2-7; CDR3 length: 12; CDR3 protein: CSVSGESYEQYF
D gene: NA; V gene: TRBV4-1; J gene: TRBJ1-5; CDR3 length: 15; CDR3 protein: CASSHRESDGQPQHF
D gene: TRBD1; V gene: TRBV29-1; J gene: TRBJ2-3; CDR3 length: 16; CDR3 protein: CSVEGTSGQGTDTQYF
D gene: NA; V gene: TRBV14; J gene: TRBJ1-2; CDR3 length: 13; CDR3 protein: CASSQGGVYGYTF
D gene: TRBD1; V gene: TRBV7-9; J gene: TRBJ1-1; CDR3 length: 13; CDR3 protein: CASSPGQGTEAFF
D gene: TRBD2; V gene: TRBV9; J gene: TRBJ2-5; CDR3 length: 17; CDR3 protein: CASSAQTSGENQETQYF
D gene: TRBD1; V gene: TRBV4-2; J gene: TRBJ2-7; CDR3 length: 14; CDR3 protein: CASSPRQGIHEQYF
D gene: TRBD2; V gene: TRBV29-1; J gene: TRBJ2-7; CDR3 length: 14; CDR3 protein: CSVEVGRSSYEQYF
D gene: NA; V gene: TRBV27; J gene: TRBJ2-1; CDR3 length: 13; CDR3 protein: CASRTGSYNEQFF
D gene: TRBD1; V gene: TRBV7-9; J gene: TRBJ2-7; CDR3 length: 12; CDR3 protein: CASSTGAYEQYF
D gene: TRBD1; V gene: TRBV6-5; J gene: TRBJ2-4; CDR3 length: 16; CDR3 protein: CASSYSGQGSHVIQYF
D gene: TRBD1; V gene: TRBV7-9; J gene: TRBJ1-1; CDR3 length: 15; CDR3 protein: CASSPPLRGDTEAFF
D gene: TRBD2; V gene: TRBV7-8; J gene: TRBJ2-1; CDR3 length: 17; CDR3 protein: CASSSHSGLAGDNEQFF
D gene: TRBD1; V gene: TRBV9; J gene: TRBJ1-2; CDR3 length: 16; CDR3 protein: CASTLGQVPTSYGYTF
D gene: NA; V gene: TRBV2; J gene: TRBJ2-7; CDR3 length: 15; CDR3 protein: CASRGVDSPKHEQYF
D gene: TRBD1; V gene: TRBV2; J gene: TRBJ2-5; CDR3 length: 15; CDR3 protein: CASSVRDRAPETQYF
D gene: TRBD2; V gene: TRBV29-1; J gene: TRBJ2-3; CDR3 length: 17; CDR3 protein: CSVEVRVLAGGTDTQYF
D gene: TRBD1; V gene: TRBV27; J gene: TRBJ1-3; CDR3 length: 14; CDR3 protein: CASSQTGFGNTIYF
D gene: NA; V gene: TRBV2; J gene: TRBJ1-4; CDR3 length: 14; CDR3 protein: CASSSKQGDEKLFF
D gene: NA; V gene: TRBV5-6; J gene: TRBJ2-2; CDR3 length: 13; CDR3 protein: CASSLGGPGELFF
D gene: NA; V gene: TRBV9; J gene: TRBJ1-1; CDR3 length: 14; CDR3 protein: CASSPSRVNTEAFF
D gene: NA; V gene: TRBV12-5; J gene: TRBJ1-2; CDR3 length: 13; CDR3 protein: CASGLKGNYGYTF
D gene: TRBD1; V gene: TRBV7-8; J gene: TRBJ2-3; CDR3 length: 16; CDR3 protein: CASSLGRGGRGGLQYF
D gene: NA; V gene: TRBV11-3; J gene: TRBJ1-1; CDR3 length: 13; CDR3 protein: CASAYRETTEAFF
D gene: NA; V gene: TRBV6-1; J gene: TRBJ2-1; CDR3 length: 12; CDR3 protein: CASTGGSEEQFF
D gene: NA; V gene: TRBV6-6; J gene: TRBJ1-1; CDR3 length: 13; CDR3 protein: CASSPGGGTEAFF
D gene: TRBD1; V gene: TRBV7-2; J gene: TRBJ1-6; CDR3 length: 16; CDR3 protein: CASSPYGGQGYSPLHF
D gene: NA; V gene: TRBV5-1; J gene: TRBJ1-6; CDR3 length: 14; CDR3 protein: CASSLSGERSPLHF
D gene: NA; V gene: TRBV7-2; J gene: TRBJ1-1; CDR3 length: 12; CDR3 protein: CASSLKFTEAFF
D gene: NA; V gene: TRBV7-9; J gene: TRBJ2-2; CDR3 length: 11; CDR3 protein: CASSLTGELFF
D gene: TRBD1; V gene: TRBV15; J gene: TRBJ2-1; CDR3 length: 15; CDR3 protein: CATSSRDSAYNEQFF
D gene: NA; V gene: TRBV7-8; J gene: TRBJ2-2; CDR3 length: 12; CDR3 protein: CASNLRTGELFF
D gene: TRBD1; V gene: TRBV29-1; J gene: TRBJ1-2; CDR3 length: 12; CDR3 protein: CSVTQGAEGYTF
D gene: NA; V gene: TRBV11-2; J gene: TRBJ1-5; CDR3 length: 12; CDR3 protein: CASRWAGQPQHF
D gene: NA; V gene: TRBV19; J gene: TRBJ1-5; CDR3 length: 12; CDR3 protein: CASRKSNQPQHF
D gene: TRBD2; V gene: TRBV4-1; J gene: TRBJ2-1; CDR3 length: 16; CDR3 protein: CASSHEGTSGNNEQFF
D gene: NA; V gene: TRBV7-8; J gene: TRBJ2-5; CDR3 length: 15; CDR3 protein: CASSLERKRQETQYF
D gene: NA; V gene: TRBV5-1; J gene: TRBJ2-6; CDR3 length: 16; CDR3 protein: CASSSRASSGANVLTF
D gene: TRBD2; V gene: TRBV7-9; J gene: TRBJ2-1; CDR3 length: 17; CDR3 protein: CASSPVTSGEYYNEQFF
D gene: NA; V gene: TRBV7-6; J gene: TRBJ1-1; CDR3 length: 13; CDR3 protein: CASSSGSYTEAFF
D gene: NA; V gene: TRBV25-1; J gene: TRBJ2-3; CDR3 length: 12; CDR3 protein: CASSGRRDTQYF
D gene: TRBD1; V gene: TRBV5-6; J gene: TRBJ2-7; CDR3 length: 14; CDR3 protein: CASSSGQANYEQYF
D gene: NA; V gene: TRBV25-1; J gene: TRBJ2-5; CDR3 length: 16; CDR3 protein: CASSEWGGRNQETQYF
D gene: NA; V gene: TRBV15; J gene: TRBJ2-3; CDR3 length: 14; CDR3 protein: CATSRGLDADTQYF
D gene: NA; V gene: TRBV5-1; J gene: TRBJ2-1; CDR3 length: 13; CDR3 protein: CASTPTSFNEQFF
D gene: NA; V gene: TRBV14; J gene: TRBJ2-7; CDR3 length: 14; CDR3 protein: CASSQEQQGYEQYF